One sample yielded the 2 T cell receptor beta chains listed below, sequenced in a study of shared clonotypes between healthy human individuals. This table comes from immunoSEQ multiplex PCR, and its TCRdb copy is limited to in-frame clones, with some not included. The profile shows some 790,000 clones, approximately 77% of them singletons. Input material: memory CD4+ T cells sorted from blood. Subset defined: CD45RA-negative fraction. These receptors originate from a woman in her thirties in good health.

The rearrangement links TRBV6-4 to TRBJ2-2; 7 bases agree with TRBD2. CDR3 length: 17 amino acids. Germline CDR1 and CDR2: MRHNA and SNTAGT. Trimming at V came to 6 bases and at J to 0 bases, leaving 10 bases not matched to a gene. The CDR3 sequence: CASRTSFRRPNTGELFF. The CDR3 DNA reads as TGTGCCAGCAGGACTAGCTTTAGACGACCGAACACCGGGGAGCTGTTTTTT.

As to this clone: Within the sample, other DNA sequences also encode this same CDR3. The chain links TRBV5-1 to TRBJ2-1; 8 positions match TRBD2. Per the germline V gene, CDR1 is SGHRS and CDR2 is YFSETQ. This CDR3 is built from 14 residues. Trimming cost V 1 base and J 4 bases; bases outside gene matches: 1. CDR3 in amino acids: CASSLTSGYNEQFF. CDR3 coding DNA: TGCGCCAGCAGCTTGACTAGCGGATACAATGAGCAGTTCTTC.